This is a list of T cell receptor beta chains from one sample in a study of blood T cell repertoires in COVID-19. The assay was immunoSEQ multiplex PCR, and TCRdb's table has in-frame clones only and misses some. The repertoire holds around 250,000 clones, with more than 75% as singletons. Sequencing was performed on peripheral blood. The receptors were sampled from a woman in her sixties who had recovered from COVID-19. Each CDR3 is given without its conserved first and last residue. Clone size appears in some rows only: once, few, many, or a class for an expanded clone.

CDR3aa: TSSPSGRRAHRGVQAGTGELF
abundance: -
v_gene: TRBV1

CDR3aa: SVVGQVNTGELF
abundance: -
v_gene: TRBV29-1

CDR3aa: ASSVESGGAEDTQY
abundance: -
v_gene: TRBV9

CDR3aa: ASSFSQPQH
abundance: -
v_gene: TRBV6-8

CDR3aa: ASSGGGGGSYT
abundance: few
v_gene: TRBV2

CDR3aa: ASSLVSGGAGNEQF
abundance: few
v_gene: TRBV11-2

CDR3aa: ASSVDRGGYEQY
abundance: -
v_gene: TRBV18

CDR3aa: ASSVRQGGYT
abundance: -
v_gene: TRBV19

CDR3aa: ASSQDKILAGVGTQY
abundance: once
v_gene: TRBV14

CDR3aa: AITSGGGGRGTDTQY
abundance: once
v_gene: TRBV10-3

CDR3aa: ASSPSIRTGGPFGANVLT
abundance: few
v_gene: TRBV19

CDR3aa: ASSLRTGRSPLH
abundance: -
v_gene: TRBV2

CDR3aa: ASSPPGANVLT
abundance: -
v_gene: TRBV11-3

CDR3aa: ASSLSGGSAEAF
abundance: few
v_gene: TRBV27

CDR3aa: ASSPRQGASNEQF
abundance: -
v_gene: TRBV5-4

CDR3aa: ASSLFSVGREVSDYGYT
abundance: few
v_gene: TRBV27

CDR3aa: ASSFNNQPQH
abundance: -
v_gene: TRBV5-4

CDR3aa: ASSQAGVNTGELF
abundance: -
v_gene: TRBV4-3

CDR3aa: ARSLRDRGHYEQY
abundance: -
v_gene: TRBV5-3

CDR3aa: SVRDRLQETQY
abundance: -
v_gene: TRBV29-1

CDR3aa: ASSINRQETQY
abundance: -
v_gene: TRBV19

CDR3aa: ASSQVRGGGEKLF
abundance: -
v_gene: TRBV3-1/TRBV3-2

CDR3aa: ASSPGLGTYEQY
abundance: once
v_gene: TRBV7-3